Listed below are T cell receptor beta chains from one sample, sequenced in a study of T-cell reconstitution after alpha-beta-depleted transplantation in children. In TCRdb, the PCR reads were re-called with MiXCR into one record per CDR3 protein. The sample has about 260,000 distinct CDR3 sequences, roughly 7.7% seen once; the top ten hold about 6.4%. Material: PBMCs, mostly from graft donor cells, obtained 180 days after TCRalphabeta/CD19-depleted stem cell transplant. These TCRs come from a male patient younger than 18 who had a stem cell transplant for acute lymphoblastic leukemia, so the T cells may come from the graft donor. Each CDR3 is given with its conserved first and last residue. Each record gives: clone size, V gene, D gene, J gene, CDR3 protein, CDR3 DNA. The D gene is left open where the match is weak. Not all rows give a size; the values are once, few, many and, for expanded clones, a class.

>many|TRBV9|TRBD2|TRBJ2-3
CASSVLAGGGDTQYF
TGTGCCAGCAGCGTTCTAGCGGGAGGTGGAGATACGCAGTATTTT
>many|TRBV29-1|TRBD1|TRBJ1-1
CSVPVRDSEAFF
TGCAGCGTCCCGGTACGGGACAGTGAAGCTTTCTTT
>many|TRBV7-2|.|TRBJ1-1
CASSRQIMNTEAFF
TGTGCCAGCAGCCGACAGATCATGAACACTGAAGCTTTCTTT
>.|TRBV20-1|.|TRBJ1-2
CSAGVLGGYTF
TGCAGTGCTGGTGTCCTAGGCGGCTACACCTTC
>many|TRBV7-6|TRBD2|TRBJ2-1
CASSSPLAGALNEQFF
TGTGCCAGCAGCTCTCCACTAGCGGGAGCTCTCAATGAGCAGTTCTTC
>many|TRBV18|.|TRBJ2-3
CASSRLGDTQYF
TGTGCCAGCTCACGCTTGGGGGATACGCAGTATTTT
>.|TRBV10-3|.|TRBJ2-1
CAIRAASAWGEQFF
TGTGCCATCAGGGCGGCTTCGGCTTGGGGTGAGCAGTTCTTC
>many|TRBV6-4|TRBD2|TRBJ2-1
CASSDSGFSGSDEQFF
TGTGCCAGCAGTGACTCGGGTTTCAGCGGGAGTGATGAGCAGTTCTTC
>few|TRBV7-9|TRBD2|TRBJ2-1
CASSFISGGSSYNEQFF
TGTGCCAGCAGCTTTATTAGCGGGGGGAGCTCCTACAATGAGCAGTTCTTC
>few|TRBV4-3|TRBD2|TRBJ2-5
CASSQIAGGSGQETQYF
TGCGCCAGCAGCCAAATAGCGGGGGGGAGTGGCCAAGAGACCCAGTACTTC
>many|TRBV7-7|.|TRBJ2-7
CASSLAVGYEQYF
TGTGCCAGCAGCTTAGCGGTGGGCTACGAGCAGTACTTC
>many|TRBV7-6|.|TRBJ1-4
CASSLRANEKLFF
TGTGCCAGCAGCTTACGCGCTAATGAAAAACTGTTTTTT
>many|TRBV6-1|.|TRBJ2-5
CASSPGLGETQYF
TGTGCCAGCAGCCCAGGGTTGGGAGAGACCCAGTACTTC
>many|TRBV7-9|.|TRBJ2-1
CASSQEGFWFF
TGTGCCAGCAGCCAAGAAGGGTTCTGGTTCTTC
>many|TRBV6-2/TRBV6-3|.|TRBJ2-7
CASRRGTDPHEQYF
TGTGCCAGCAGACGCGGGACAGACCCCCACGAGCAGTACTTC
>many|TRBV4-2|.|TRBJ2-1
CASTGWAYDEQFF
TGTGCCAGCACCGGGTGGGCTTATGATGAGCAGTTCTTC
>many|TRBV5-1|TRBD1|TRBJ1-1
CASSLRTGGVVNTEAFF
TGCGCCAGCAGCTTGAGGACAGGGGGGGTTGTGAACACTGAAGCTTTCTTT
>many|TRBV28|.|TRBJ1-2
CATQRQPNYGYTF
TGTGCCACCCAACGACAGCCTAACTATGGCTACACCTTC
>many|TRBV18|.|TRBJ2-5
CASSPQYGDQETQYF
TGTGCCAGCTCGCCCCAATACGGGGATCAAGAGACCCAGTACTTC
>many|TRBV5-6|.|TRBJ1-2
CASSPRPYGYTF
TGTGCCAGCAGCCCACGACCCTATGGCTACACCTTC
>.|TRBV5-1|TRBD1|TRBJ1-4
CASSLGDRDNEKLFF
TGCGCCAGCAGCTTGGGGGACAGGGATAATGAAAAACTGTTTTTT
>few|TRBV25-1|.|TRBJ2-7
CASSVGADYEQYF
TGTGCCAGCAGTGTAGGAGCGGACTACGAGCAGTACTTC
>many|TRBV28|.|TRBJ1-2
CASSLGNYGYTF
TGTGCCAGCAGTTTGGGGAACTATGGCTACACCTTC
>many|TRBV7-2|.|TRBJ2-6
CASSYPGANVLTF
TGTGCCAGCAGCTACCCTGGGGCCAACGTCCTGACTTTC
>.|TRBV4-2|TRBD2|TRBJ2-1
CASSQRGLAGNGQFF
TGTGCCAGCAGCCAACGTGGACTAGCGGGCAATGGGCAGTTCTTC
>many|TRBV6-5|TRBD1|TRBJ1-1
CASSRSTGGTEAFF
TGTGCCAGCAGTCGTTCTACAGGGGGCACTGAAGCTTTCTTT
>many|TRBV5-1|TRBD1|TRBJ2-3
CASSLTGGSDTQYF
TGCGCCAGCAGCTTGACAGGGGGCTCAGATACGCAGTATTTT
>few|TRBV11-1|TRBD1|TRBJ1-5
CASSLGNQGGPKVPDQPQHF
TGTGCCAGCAGCTTAGGAAATCAGGGGGGGCCCAAGGTACCCGATCAGCCCCAGCATTTT
>.|TRBV11-2|TRBD2|TRBJ2-7
CASSFWFLAGGSFNSYEQYF
TGTGCCAGCAGCTTCTGGTTTCTAGCGGGGGGGTCCTTTAACTCCTACGAGCAGTACTTC
>many|TRBV5-1|.|TRBJ2-7
CASSLARGRGQYF
TGCGCCAGCAGCTTGGCCAGGGGCAGGGGGCAGTACTTC
>many|TRBV7-2|.|TRBJ2-7
CASSRRRQEPSSYEQYF
TGTGCCAGCAGCCGGAGGAGGCAGGAGCCGAGCTCCTACGAGCAGTACTTC
>few|TRBV2|.|TRBJ2-7
CASRRTLTYEQYF
TGTGCCAGCAGACGGACGCTAACCTACGAGCAGTACTTC
>many|TRBV4-3|.|TRBJ2-1
CASSQDYPGYNEQFF
TGCGCCAGCAGCCAAGATTACCCCGGATACAATGAGCAGTTCTTC
>many|TRBV7-2|TRBD1|TRBJ2-3
CASSFIPRGTDTQYF
TGTGCCAGCAGCTTTATCCCCAGGGGGACAGATACGCAGTATTTT
>many|TRBV9|.|TRBJ2-6
CASSFITGTGANVLTF
TGTGCCAGCAGCTTTATTACAGGGACTGGGGCCAACGTCCTGACTTTC
>many|TRBV5-6|TRBD2|TRBJ2-1
CASRPPGGVVNEQFF
TGTGCCAGCAGGCCCCCCGGGGGGGTGGTCAATGAGCAGTTCTTC
>many|TRBV6-2/TRBV6-3|TRBD2|TRBJ2-1
CASSYSSSGSPGNEQFF
TGTGCCAGCAGTTACTCGTCTAGCGGGAGTCCCGGGAATGAGCAGTTCTTC
>many|TRBV4-1|TRBD1|TRBJ2-5
CASSVTGGETQYF
TGCGCCAGCAGCGTCACAGGGGGAGAGACCCAGTACTTC
>many|TRBV3-1|TRBD1|TRBJ1-1
CASSQGQGEAFF
TGTGCCAGCAGCCAAGGACAGGGCGAAGCTTTCTTT
>many|TRBV18|TRBD1|TRBJ1-3
CASSPPEDRFYF
TGTGCCAGCTCACCACCCGAGGACAGGTTCTATTTT
>few|TRBV21-1|.|TRBJ1-3
CASPTGPASGNTIYF
TGTGCCAGCCCCACAGGACCTGCCTCTGGAAACACCATATATTTT
>many|TRBV29-1|.|TRBJ2-3
CSILLVTQYF
TGCAGCATCTTACTCGTTACGCAGTATTTT
>.|TRBV3-1|.|TRBJ1-1
CASSLNTERTEAFF
TGTGCCAGCAGCCTGAACACTGAACGAACTGAAGCTTTCTTT
>many|TRBV6-5|.|TRBJ2-6
CASSYFGGGANVLTF
TGTGCCAGCAGTTACTTCGGAGGAGGGGCCAACGTCCTGACTTTC
>.|TRBV28|.|TRBJ2-1
CATTGNSHNEQFF
TGTGCCACCACCGGGAATTCACACAATGAGCAGTTCTTC
>many|TRBV11-2|.|TRBJ2-7
CASSLTVLEQYF
TGTGCCAGCAGCTTAACGGTCCTCGAGCAGTACTTC
>many|TRBV25-1|.|TRBJ2-1
CASRVDLSYNEQFF
TGTGCCAGCCGTGTGGACCTCTCCTACAATGAGCAGTTCTTC
>.|TRBV7-2|.|TRBJ2-5
CASSLEQPQTQYF
TGTGCCAGCAGCTTAGAACAACCCCAGACCCAGTACTTC
>many|TRBV25-1|.|TRBJ1-5
CASSPWGGNQPQHF
TGTGCCAGCAGCCCCTGGGGCGGGAATCAGCCCCAGCATTTT
>many|TRBV7-3|.|TRBJ2-3
CASSYTRDETHTQYF
TGTGCCAGCAGCTACACCAGAGATGAGACGCATACGCAGTATTTT
>many|TRBV7-9|TRBD2|TRBJ2-7
CASSLWSSGHYEQYF
TGTGCCAGCAGCTTATGGAGTAGCGGGCACTACGAGCAGTACTTC
>many|TRBV11-2|TRBD1|TRBJ1-4
CASSLYGEGAANEKLFF
TGTGCCAGCAGCTTATATGGGGAGGGGGCAGCTAATGAAAAACTGTTTTTT
>.|TRBV7-2|.|TRBJ1-3
CASSLEVISGNTIYF
TGTGCCAGCAGCTTAGAGGTTATCTCTGGAAACACCATATATTTT
>many|TRBV24-1|.|TRBJ1-5
CATGSGSNQPQHF
TGTGCCACCGGTTCCGGAAGCAATCAGCCCCAGCATTTT
>many|TRBV28|.|TRBJ2-3
CASSPSTTDTQYF
TGTGCCAGCAGTCCCTCCACCACAGATACGCAGTATTTT
>many|TRBV5-1|.|TRBJ2-7
CASSANSGYEQYF
TGCGCCAGCAGCGCGAATAGCGGCTACGAGCAGTACTTC
>many|TRBV11-2|TRBD2|TRBJ2-3
CASSLGLAGVKTDTQYF
TGTGCCAGCAGCTTAGGTCTAGCGGGGGTTAAGACAGATACGCAGTATTTT
>many|TRBV5-1|.|TRBJ2-5
CASSPPEETQYF
TGCGCCAGCAGCCCCCCTGAGGAGACCCAGTACTTC